This T cell receptor beta chain was observed in a study of OX40 agonist ivuxolimab in advanced cancers. Background on the study: A history of anti-PD-1, anti-PD-L1 or anti-CTLA-4 therapy was acceptable, and approximately 40% had some. Study-wide results and limits: CD4+ and CD8+ blood T cells expanded clonally by week 6 at 0.1 to 3.0 mg/kg. Antigen targets of the expanded peripheral T cells went undetermined.

The protocol was immunoSEQ multiplex PCR, while the TCRdb copy is restricted to in-frame clones and leaves out a portion. The repertoire consists of roughly 69,000 clones, with around 87% occurring once and the leading ten covering 4% to 5%. On this clone itself: The antigen is not known.

Germline V lookup: CDR1 LNHDA, CDR2 SQIVND (reference sequence). The CDR3 totals 15 residues. V lost 5 bases, J lost 0 bases, and 10 bases lay in between. The chain joins TRBV19 to TRBJ1-4; tentatively, D is TRBD1 (5 bases). Specimen: CD4+ or CD8+ T cells sorted from blood, collected in a trial of the OX40 agonist ivuxolimab. This TCR was sampled from an adult with an advanced solid tumor such as melanoma, head and neck, liver or kidney cancer. The CDR3 DNA is TGTGCCAGTAGTCCAGGGATAACAACTAATGAAAAACTGTTTTTT. Translating gives CASSPGITTNEKLFF.